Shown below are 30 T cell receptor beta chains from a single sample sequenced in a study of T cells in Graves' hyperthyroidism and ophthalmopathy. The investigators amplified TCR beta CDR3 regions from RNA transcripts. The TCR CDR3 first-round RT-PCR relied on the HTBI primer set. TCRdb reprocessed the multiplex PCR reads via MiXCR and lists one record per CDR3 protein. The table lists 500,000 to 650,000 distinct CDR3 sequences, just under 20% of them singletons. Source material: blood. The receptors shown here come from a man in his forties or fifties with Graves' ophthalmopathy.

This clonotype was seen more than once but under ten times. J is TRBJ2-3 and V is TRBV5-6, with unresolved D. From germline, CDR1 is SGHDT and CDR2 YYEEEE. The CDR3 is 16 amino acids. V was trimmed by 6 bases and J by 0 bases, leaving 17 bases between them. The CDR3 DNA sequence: TGTGCCAGCATCCCGACCGGTCTCTATAGCACAGATACGCAGTATTTT. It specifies CASIPTGLYSTDTQYF.

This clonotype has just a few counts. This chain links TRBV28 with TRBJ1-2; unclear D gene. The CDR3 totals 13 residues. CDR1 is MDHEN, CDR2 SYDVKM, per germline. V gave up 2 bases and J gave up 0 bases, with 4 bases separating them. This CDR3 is CASSLRPNYGYTF. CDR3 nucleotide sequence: TGTGCCAGCAGTTTACGTCCTAACTATGGCTACACCTTC.

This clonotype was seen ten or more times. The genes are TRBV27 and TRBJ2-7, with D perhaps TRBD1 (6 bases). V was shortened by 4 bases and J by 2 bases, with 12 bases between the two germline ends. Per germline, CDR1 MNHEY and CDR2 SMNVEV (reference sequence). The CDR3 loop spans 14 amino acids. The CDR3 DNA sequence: TGTGCCAGCAGTTCCCACAGGGTCCCCTACGAGCAGTACTTC. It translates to CASSSHRVPYEQYF.

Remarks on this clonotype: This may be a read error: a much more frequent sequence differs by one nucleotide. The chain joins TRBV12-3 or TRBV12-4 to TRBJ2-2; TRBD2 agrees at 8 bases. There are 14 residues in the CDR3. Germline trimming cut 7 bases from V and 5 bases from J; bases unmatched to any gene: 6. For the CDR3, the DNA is TGTGCCAGCACGGACGGGGGGGGGACCGGGGAGCTGTTTTTT. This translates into CASTDGGGTGELFF.

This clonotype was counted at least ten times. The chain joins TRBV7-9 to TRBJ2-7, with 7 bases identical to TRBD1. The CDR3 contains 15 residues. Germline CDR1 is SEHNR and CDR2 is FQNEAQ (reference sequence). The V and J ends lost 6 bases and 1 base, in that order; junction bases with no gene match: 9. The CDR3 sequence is CASSRTGTVSYEQYF. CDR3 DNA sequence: TGTGCCAGCAGTCGAACCGGGACAGTATCCTACGAGCAGTACTTC.

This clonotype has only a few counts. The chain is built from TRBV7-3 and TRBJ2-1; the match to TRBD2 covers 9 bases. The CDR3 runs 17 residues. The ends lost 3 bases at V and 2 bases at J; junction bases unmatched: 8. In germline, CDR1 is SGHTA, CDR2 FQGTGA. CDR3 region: CASSFLVAGETYNEQFF. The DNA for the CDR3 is TGTGCCAGCAGCTTCCTTGTAGCGGGAGAAACCTACAATGAGCAGTTCTTC.

Written as DNA, the CDR3 is TGTGCCAGCACCTCTAACCTTCGATGGGGGCATGTTCAAGAGACCCAGTACTTC. It translates to CASTSNLRWGHVQETQYF. The chain has TRBV12-3 or TRBV12-4 and TRBJ2-5; weak D call: TRBD1 (6 bases). Trimming left V 7 bases short and J 2 bases short, with 26 bases between. The CDR3 is 18 residues long.

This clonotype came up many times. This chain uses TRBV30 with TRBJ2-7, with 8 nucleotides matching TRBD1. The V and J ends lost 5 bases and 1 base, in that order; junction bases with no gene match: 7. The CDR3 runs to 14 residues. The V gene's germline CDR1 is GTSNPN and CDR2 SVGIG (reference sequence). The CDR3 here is CAWLSRDRSYEQYF. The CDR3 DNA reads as TGTGCCTGGCTTTCCCGGGACAGGTCCTACGAGCAGTACTTC.

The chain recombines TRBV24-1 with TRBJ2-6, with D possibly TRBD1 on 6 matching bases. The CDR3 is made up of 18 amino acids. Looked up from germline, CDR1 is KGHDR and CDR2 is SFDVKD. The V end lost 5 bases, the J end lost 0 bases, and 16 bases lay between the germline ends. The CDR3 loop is CATSGTTGSSSGANVLTF. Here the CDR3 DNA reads TGTGCCACCAGTGGCACGACAGGCTCCAGCTCTGGGGCCAACGTCCTGACTTTC.

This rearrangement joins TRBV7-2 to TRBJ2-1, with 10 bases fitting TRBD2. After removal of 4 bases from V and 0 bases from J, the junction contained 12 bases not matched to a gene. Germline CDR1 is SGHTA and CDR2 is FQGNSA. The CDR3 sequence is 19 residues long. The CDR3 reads CASSSRYGASGSSYNEQFF. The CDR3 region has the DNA TGTGCCAGCAGCTCCCGTTATGGGGCTAGCGGGAGCTCCTACAATGAGCAGTTCTTC.

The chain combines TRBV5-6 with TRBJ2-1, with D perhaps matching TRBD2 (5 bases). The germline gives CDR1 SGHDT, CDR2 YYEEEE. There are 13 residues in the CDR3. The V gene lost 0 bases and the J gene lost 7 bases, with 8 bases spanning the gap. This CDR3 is CASSLAPGNEQFF. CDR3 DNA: TGTGCCAGCAGCTTGGCCCCGGGAAATGAGCAGTTCTTC.

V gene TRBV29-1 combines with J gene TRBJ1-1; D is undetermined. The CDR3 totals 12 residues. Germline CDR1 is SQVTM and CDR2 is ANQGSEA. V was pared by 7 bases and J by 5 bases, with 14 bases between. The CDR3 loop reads CSGRWSMTEAFF. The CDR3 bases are TGCAGCGGTAGATGGAGTATGACTGAAGCTTTCTTT.

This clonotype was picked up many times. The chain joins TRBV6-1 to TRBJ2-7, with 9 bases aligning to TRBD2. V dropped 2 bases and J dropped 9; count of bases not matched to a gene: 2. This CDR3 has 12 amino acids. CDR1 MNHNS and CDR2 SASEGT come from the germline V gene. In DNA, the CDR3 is TGTGCCAGCAGTGAATCTAGCGGGGCGCAGTACTTC. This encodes CASSESSGAQYF.

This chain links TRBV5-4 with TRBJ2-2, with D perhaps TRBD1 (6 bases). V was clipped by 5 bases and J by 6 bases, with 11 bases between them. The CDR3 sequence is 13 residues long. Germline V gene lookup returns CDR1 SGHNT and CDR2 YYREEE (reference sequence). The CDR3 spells CASRLQGSGELFF. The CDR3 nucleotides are TGTGCCAGCAGACTACAGGGTTCCGGGGAGCTGTTTTTT. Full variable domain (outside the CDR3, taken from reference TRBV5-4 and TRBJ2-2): ETGVTQSPTHLIKTRGQQVTLRCSSQSGHNTVSWYQQALGQGPQFIFQYYREEENGRGNFPPRFSGLQFPNYSSELNVNALELDDSALYLCASRLQGSGELFFGEGSRLTVL.

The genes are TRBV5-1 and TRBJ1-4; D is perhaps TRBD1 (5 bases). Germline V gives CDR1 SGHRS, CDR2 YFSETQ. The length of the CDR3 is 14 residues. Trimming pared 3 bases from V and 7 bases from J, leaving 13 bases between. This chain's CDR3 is CASSSLGPGEKLFF. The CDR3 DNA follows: TGCGCCAGCAGCTCCTTGGGACCGGGTGAAAAACTGTTTTTT.

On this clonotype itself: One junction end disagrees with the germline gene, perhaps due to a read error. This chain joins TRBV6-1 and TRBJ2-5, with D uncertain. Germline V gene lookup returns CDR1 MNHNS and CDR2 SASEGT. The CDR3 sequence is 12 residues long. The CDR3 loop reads CAGSDNVGTQYF. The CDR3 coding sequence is TGTGCCGGCAGTGATAATGTGGGGACCCAGTACTTC.

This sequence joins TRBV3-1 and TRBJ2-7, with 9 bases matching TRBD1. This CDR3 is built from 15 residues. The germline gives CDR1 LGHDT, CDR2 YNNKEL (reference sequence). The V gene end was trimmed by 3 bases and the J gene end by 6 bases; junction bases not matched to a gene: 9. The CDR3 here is CASSQAGTGLGEQYF. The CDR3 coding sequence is TGTGCCAGCAGCCAGGCCGGGACAGGGTTGGGCGAGCAGTACTTC.

In DNA, the CDR3 is TGTGCCAGCTCACCAACCAGTCCCCCCAATCAGCCCCAGCATTTT. Translation gives CASSPTSPPNQPQHF. The gene calls are TRBV18 and TRBJ1-5; D is unresolved. This CDR3 is 15 amino acids long. The germline V gene encodes CDR1 KGHSH and CDR2 LQKENI. Trimming left V 2 bases short and J 3 bases short, with 11 bases between.

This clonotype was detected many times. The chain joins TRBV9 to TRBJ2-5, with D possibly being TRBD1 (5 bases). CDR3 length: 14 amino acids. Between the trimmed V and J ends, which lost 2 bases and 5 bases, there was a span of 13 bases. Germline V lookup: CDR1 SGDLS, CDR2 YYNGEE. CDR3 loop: CASSVTGSRETQYF. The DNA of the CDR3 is TGTGCCAGCAGCGTCACAGGCTCCAGGGAGACCCAGTACTTC.

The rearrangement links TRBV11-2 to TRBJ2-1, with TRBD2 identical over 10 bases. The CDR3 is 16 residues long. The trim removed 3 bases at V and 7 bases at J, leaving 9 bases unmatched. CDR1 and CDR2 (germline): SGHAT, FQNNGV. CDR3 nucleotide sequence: TGTGCCAGCAGCTTTATGACTAGCGGGCCGAGTAATGAGCAGTTCTTC. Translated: CASSFMTSGPSNEQFF.

CDR3: CASSPPWRAGDNEQFF. The CDR3 DNA reads as TGTGCCAGCTCACCCCCCTGGAGAGCGGGAGACAATGAGCAGTTCTTC. The rearrangement uses TRBV18 and TRBJ2-1, with 8 bases matching TRBD2. Trimming took 3 bases from V and 5 from J; bases not matched to a gene: 9. The CDR3 consists of 16 residues. The germline gives CDR1 KGHSH, CDR2 LQKENI.

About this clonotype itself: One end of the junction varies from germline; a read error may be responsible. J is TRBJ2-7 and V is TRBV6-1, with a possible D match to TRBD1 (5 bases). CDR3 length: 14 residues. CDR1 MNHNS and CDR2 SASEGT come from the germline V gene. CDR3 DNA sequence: TGTGCCAGCAGGGAAGGACACTGGACGCACGAGCAGTACTTC. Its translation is CASREGHWTHEQYF.

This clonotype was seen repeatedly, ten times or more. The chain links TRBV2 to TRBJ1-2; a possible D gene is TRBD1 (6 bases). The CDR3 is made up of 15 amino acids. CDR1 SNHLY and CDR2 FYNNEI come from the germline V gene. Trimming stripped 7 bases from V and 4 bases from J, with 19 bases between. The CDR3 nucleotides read TGTGCCAGCAAGACCCGGACAGTTGAACCCTATGGCTACACCTTC. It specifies CASKTRTVEPYGYTF.

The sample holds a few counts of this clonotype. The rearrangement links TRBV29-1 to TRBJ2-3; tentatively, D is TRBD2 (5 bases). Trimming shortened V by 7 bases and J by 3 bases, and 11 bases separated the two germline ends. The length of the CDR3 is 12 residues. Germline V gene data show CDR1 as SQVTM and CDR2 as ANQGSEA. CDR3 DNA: TGCAGCGAGATCCGGACTACAGATACGCAGTATTTT. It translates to CSEIRTTDTQYF.

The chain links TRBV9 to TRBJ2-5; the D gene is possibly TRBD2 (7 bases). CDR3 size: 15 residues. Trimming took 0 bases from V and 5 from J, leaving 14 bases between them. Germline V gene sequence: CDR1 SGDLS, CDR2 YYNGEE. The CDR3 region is CASSVGRGGWETQYF. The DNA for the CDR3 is TGTGCCAGCAGCGTAGGTAGGGGGGGCTGGGAGACCCAGTACTTC. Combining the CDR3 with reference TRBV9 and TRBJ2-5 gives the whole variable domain DSGVTQTPKHLITATGQRVTLRCSPRSGDLSVYWYQQSLDQGLQFLIQYYNGEERAKGNILERFSAQQFPDLHSELNLSSLELGDSALYFCASSVGRGGWETQYFGPGTRLLVL.

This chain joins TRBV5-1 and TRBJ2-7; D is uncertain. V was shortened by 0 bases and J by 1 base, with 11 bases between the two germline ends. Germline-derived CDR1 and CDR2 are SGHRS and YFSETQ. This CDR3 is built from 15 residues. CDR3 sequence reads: CASSLETLPSYEQYF. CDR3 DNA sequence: TGCGCCAGCAGCTTGGAAACTCTACCATCCTACGAGCAGTACTTC.

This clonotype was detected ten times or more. The CDR3 here is CASGTSGSTETQYF. The CDR3 DNA reads TGTGCCAGTGGGACTAGCGGGAGTACGGAGACCCAGTACTTC. V gene TRBV28 combines with J gene TRBJ2-5; 14 bases are a match to TRBD2. The V segment lost 9 bases and the J segment 5 bases; nucleotides outside the gene matches: 5. Germline CDR1 reads MDHEN; CDR2 reads SYDVKM. CDR3 length equals 14 residues.

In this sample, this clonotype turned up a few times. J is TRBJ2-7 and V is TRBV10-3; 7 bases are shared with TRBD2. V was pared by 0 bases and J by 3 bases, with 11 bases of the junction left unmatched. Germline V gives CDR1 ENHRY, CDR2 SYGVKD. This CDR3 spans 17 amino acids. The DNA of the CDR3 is TGTGCCATCAGTGAGTCCCTACCTATAGGGACTATCTACGAGCAGTACTTC. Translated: CAISESLPIGTIYEQYF.

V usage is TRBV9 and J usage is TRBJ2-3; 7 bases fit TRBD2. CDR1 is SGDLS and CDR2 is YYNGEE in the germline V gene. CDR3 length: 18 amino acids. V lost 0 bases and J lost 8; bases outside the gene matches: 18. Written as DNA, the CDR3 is TGTGCCAGCAGCGTAGAGCTAGCGGCTTCTCGGGTGGAAGGTACGCAGTATTTT. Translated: CASSVELAASRVEGTQYF.

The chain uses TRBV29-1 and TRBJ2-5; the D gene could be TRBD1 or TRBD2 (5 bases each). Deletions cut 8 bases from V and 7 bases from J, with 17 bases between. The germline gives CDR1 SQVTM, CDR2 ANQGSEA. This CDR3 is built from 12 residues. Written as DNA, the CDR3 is TGCAGCTCCACGGGGCCTTCGGGGACCCAGTACTTC. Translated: CSSTGPSGTQYF.